Listed below are T cell receptor beta chains from one sample, sequenced in a study of human T cells and chemical hapten exposure. TCRdb used MiXCR to reprocess the RACE reads, holding one entry per CDR3 protein. The sample has tens of thousands of distinct CDR3 sequences, roughly 12% seen once; the top ten hold about 5.7%. The material was whole blood, obtained in connection with sensitization to the hapten diphenylcyclopropenone (DPC). These receptors all come from a woman in her twenties or thirties with alopecia areata. Some clones in this sample may be carry-over from other donors' samples. Each CDR3 is given with its conserved first and last residue. The order of the fields is J gene, V gene, clone size, D gene, CDR3 protein, CDR3 DNA. D genes are given only for firm matches. A row's size may be missing; if present it is once, few, many or a size class.

TRBJ2-1 TRBV7-8 many TRBD2 CASRPSGRESYNEQFF TGTGCCAGCAGACCTAGCGGGAGGGAATCCTACAATGAGCAGTTCTTC
TRBJ1-5 TRBV11-2 many . CASSLRSGYNQPQHF TGTGCCAGCAGCTTAAGGTCGGGATACAATCAGCCCCAGCATTTT
TRBJ2-7 TRBV6-2/TRBV6-3 . . CASSYSRVHEQYF TGTGCCAGCAGTTACTCGAGAGTCCACGAGCAGTACTTC
TRBJ2-4 TRBV6-2/TRBV6-3 . . CASSYVQNIQYF TGTGCCAGCAGTTACGTCCAAAACATTCAGTACTTC
TRBJ2-3 TRBV10-3 many TRBD1 CATATQGADTQYF TGTGCCACCGCGACACAGGGGGCGGATACGCAGTATTTT
TRBJ2-1 TRBV6-2/TRBV6-3 few TRBD2 CASSYLKWTSIYNEQFF TGTGCCAGCAGTTACCTTAAGTGGACTAGCATCTACAATGAGCAGTTCTTC
TRBJ1-1 TRBV5-5 . . CASCLRVSNTEAFF TGTGCCAGCTGTCTACGGGTGTCGAACACTGAAGCTTTCTTT
TRBJ1-1 TRBV6-5 many . CASSGGGEAFF TGTGCCAGCAGCGGGGGAGGTGAAGCTTTCTTT
TRBJ2-1 TRBV30 . TRBD2 CAWRWRLAGGGFSYNEQFF TGTGCCTGGAGATGGCGACTAGCGGGAGGCGGGTTCTCCTACAATGAGCAGTTCTTC
TRBJ2-2 TRBV11-2 medium-sized . CASSLTNTGELFF TGTGCCAGCAGCTTGACGAACACCGGGGAGCTGTTTTTT
TRBJ2-7 TRBV5-1 few TRBD1 CASSLKGQGASEQYF TGCGCCAGCAGCTTGAAAGGACAGGGGGCCAGCGAGCAGTACTTC
TRBJ1-2 TRBV7-8 . . CASSLEEILGYTF TGTGCCAGCAGCTTAGAGGAGATCTTAGGCTACACCTTC
TRBJ1-4 TRBV25-1 few . CASGRGNEKLFF TGTGCCAGCGGCAGAGGCAATGAAAAACTGTTTTTT
TRBJ1-3 TRBV5-1 . . CASSLAGFRNTIYF TGCGCCAGCAGCTTGGCAGGATTTAGAAACACCATATATTTT
TRBJ2-3 TRBV4-2 many . CASSQDPRAGNWATQYF TGTGCCAGCAGCCAAGATCCGAGGGCGGGCAACTGGGCTACGCAGTATTTT
TRBJ2-5 TRBV5-4 few TRBD1 CASSKTGTGGSKETQYF TGTGCCAGCAGCAAAACCGGGACAGGGGGTTCCAAAGAGACCCAGTACTTC
TRBJ1-1 TRBV7-9 . TRBD1 CASSWGQGDTEAFF TGTGCCAGCAGCTGGGGACAGGGGGACACTGAAGCTTTCTTT
TRBJ1-6 TRBV7-2 few . CASSSRTASPPLHF TGTGCCAGCAGCTCCCGGACGGCGTCCCCACCCCTCCACTTT
TRBJ2-5 TRBV29-1 many . CSVDEYQETQYF TGCAGCGTTGACGAGTACCAAGAGACCCAGTACTTC
TRBJ2-2 TRBV7-3 many . CASSLGLNGELFF TGTGCCAGCAGCTTAGGGCTCAACGGGGAGCTGTTTTTT
TRBJ1-4 TRBV28 . . CASSPSIGRRNEKLFF TGTGCCAGCAGTCCCTCCATCGGACGTCGTAATGAAAAACTGTTTTTT
TRBJ2-7 TRBV20-1 many . CSASEAGYAYEQYF TGCAGTGCTAGCGAAGCAGGATACGCCTACGAGCAGTACTTC
TRBJ2-5 TRBV29-1 . . CSGRTATEAQYF TGCAGCGGGAGGACGGCCACTGAGGCCCAGTACTTC
TRBJ1-2 TRBV29-1 . . CSVERSYGYTF TGCAGCGTTGAACGGTCCTATGGCTACACCTTC
TRBJ1-4 TRBV11-2 . TRBD1 CASSSSNTGALEKLFF TGTGCCAGCAGCTCCTCTAATACAGGGGCGTTGGAAAAACTGTTTTTT
TRBJ2-7 TRBV13 few TRBD1 CASSLNRGEQYF TGTGCCAGCAGCTTAAACAGGGGCGAGCAGTACTTC
TRBJ2-6 TRBV19 . TRBD1 CATGTGDSGANVLTF TGTGCCACTGGGACAGGGGACTCTGGGGCCAACGTCCTGACTTTC
TRBJ1-1 TRBV5-1 many . CASSQDPLGGEAFF TGCGCCAGCAGCCAGGACCCCCTTGGGGGTGAAGCTTTCTTT
TRBJ2-3 TRBV2 . . CASSEFEGASGTDTQYF TGTGCCAGCAGTGAATTCGAAGGGGCTAGCGGCACAGATACGCAGTATTTT
TRBJ1-1 TRBV6-5 . TRBD1 CASTPWRTGVRTEAFF TGTGCCAGCACCCCTTGGAGAACAGGGGTGCGCACTGAAGCTTTCTTT
TRBJ1-6 TRBV6-4 few TRBD1 CASSRTGNSPLHF TGTGCCAGCAGCCGGACAGGCAATTCACCCCTCCACTTT
TRBJ2-7 TRBV5-6 few . CASSLRQSSYEQYF TGTGCCAGCAGCTTGAGACAGAGCTCCTACGAGCAGTACTTC